Following are 23 T cell receptor beta chains from one sample sequenced in a study of CD8 T cells in ankylosing spondylitis. Study-level results: Ankylosing spondylitis blood seemed to carry a telltale TCR beta motif made of under 10 highly homologous variants.

No cognate antigen is known for these TCRs. TCRdb analysed the 5' RACE reads with MiXCR anew, one entry per CDR3 protein. The repertoire holds about 500,000 distinct CDR3 sequences, with over 9.5% as singletons. The sample was blood, either unsorted or a sorted T cell fraction (not recorded which). All receptors derive from a male donor with ankylosing spondylitis.

This clonotype was found many times. The CDR3 region is CASSLEAGLGNQPQHF. The DNA of the CDR3 is TGTGCCAGCAGTTTAGAGGCGGGGCTAGGAAATCAGCCCCAGCATTTT. The chain has TRBV12-3 or TRBV12-4 and TRBJ1-5; a weak D match, TRBD1 (5 bases). The CDR3 length is 16 residues. Trimming took 1 base from V and 4 from J, leaving 14 bases between them.

At least ten counts were recorded for this clonotype. The chain recombines TRBV20-1 with TRBJ1-4; 10 bases fit TRBD1. V shed 8 bases and J 5 bases; nucleotides not matched to a gene: 2. The CDR3 has 12 residues. Looked up from germline, CDR1 is DFQATT and CDR2 is SNEGSKA (reference sequence). CDR3 loop: CSTGQGNEKLFF. The CDR3 DNA follows: TGCAGTACGGGACAGGGGAATGAAAAACTGTTTTTT.

The chain employs TRBV20-1 and TRBJ1-3; no firm D call. Trimming removed 0 bases at V and 2 bases at J, with 8 bases between. The CDR3 contains 14 residues. CDR1 and CDR2 (germline): DFQATT, SNEGSKA (reference sequence). CDR3 residues: CSARDLTAGNTIYF. The CDR3 nucleotides read TGCAGTGCTAGAGATCTCACAGCTGGAAACACCATATATTTT.

This clonotype was counted between two and nine times. The chain combines TRBV7-6 with TRBJ2-1, with 13 bases aligning to TRBD2. The V segment lost 1 base and the J segment 3 bases; nucleotides outside the gene matches: 3. Per the germline V gene, CDR1 is SGHVS and CDR2 is FNYEAQ. This CDR3 is built from 17 residues. The CDR3 region has the DNA TGTGCCAGCAGCTTAGTAGGGACTAGCGGGAACTACAATGAGCAGTTCTTC. Translating it yields CASSLVGTSGNYNEQFF. Based on the CDR3 plus reference TRBV7-6 and TRBJ2-1, the full variable domain is GAGVSQSPRYKVTKRGQDVALRCDPISGHVSLYWYRQALGQGPEFLTYFNYEAQQDKSGLPNDRFSAERPEGSISTLTIQRTEQRDSAMYRCASSLVGTSGNYNEQFFGPGTRLTVL.

This clonotype showed up many times. The CDR3 region has the DNA TGTGCCAGCAGGAGGACGGCGGGCACAGATACGCAGTATTTT. Amino acids: CASRRTAGTDTQYF. The J gene is TRBJ2-3, the V gene TRBV6-1; D gene ambiguous. The CDR3 totals 14 residues. Deletions cut 6 bases from V and 1 base from J, with 11 bases between. CDR1 and CDR2 from the germline V gene are MNHNS and SASEGT.

In DNA form, the CDR3 reads TGCGCCAGCAGCTTGGCCTACGAGGACACTTGGTCCTACGAGCAGTACTTC. This codes for CASSLAYEDTWSYEQYF. This chain links TRBV5-1 with TRBJ2-7; D is possibly TRBD1 (5 bases). The CDR3 loop spans 17 amino acids. Germline CDR1 SGHRS, CDR2 YFSETQ. V shed 0 bases and J shed 1 base, with 17 bases lying between them.

The gene calls are TRBV27 and TRBJ2-3, with 9 bases lining up with TRBD2. CDR3 length: 17 residues. CDR1 and CDR2 from the germline V gene are MNHEY and SMNVEV (reference sequence). V shed 4 bases and J 5 bases; nucleotides not matched to a gene: 13. The DNA of the CDR3 is TGTGCCAGCAGTTCGTTATTAGCGGGAGTTGGGGTAGATACGCAGTATTTT. Translating gives CASSSLLAGVGVDTQYF.

Only a few counts were recorded for this clonotype. The chain carries TRBV19 and TRBJ2-2; maybe TRBD2 (6 bases). Germline V gene lookup returns CDR1 LNHDA and CDR2 SQIVND (reference sequence). CDR3 length: 15 residues. The germline V and J ends were trimmed by 7 bases and 6 bases, with 18 bases remaining between them. CDR3 coding DNA: TGTGCCAGTAACTACGGCGGGGCCCCCCCCGGGGAGCTGTTTTTT. Amino acids: CASNYGGAPPGELFF.

This clonotype was observed at least ten times. The V call is TRBV5-1, the J call TRBJ2-1; D remains ambiguous. CDR3 size: 14 residues. CDR1 is SGHRS, CDR2 YFSETQ, per germline. V dropped 0 bases and J dropped 0 bases, with 4 bases sitting between them. The CDR3 protein is CASSLDRSYNEQFF. CDR3 nucleotide sequence: TGCGCCAGCAGCTTGGATCGCTCCTACAATGAGCAGTTCTTC.

The chain is built from TRBV30 and TRBJ2-1; D is perhaps TRBD2 (5 bases). V gave up 1 base and J gave up 10 bases, with 14 bases separating them. Germline CDR1 is GTSNPN and CDR2 is SVGIG (reference sequence). The CDR3 spans 13 residues. CDR3 sequence reads: CAWSAGVEMEQFF. The DNA of the CDR3 is TGTGCCTGGAGTGCCGGGGTTGAGATGGAGCAGTTCTTC.

The chain carries TRBV5-1 and TRBJ2-1, with TRBD1 identical over 7 bases. V was clipped by 4 bases and J by 0 bases; unmatched bases: 4. Germline V CDR1 and CDR2: SGHRS, YFSETQ. CDR3 size: 15 residues. CDR3 loop: CASSTTGSSYNEQFF. Written as DNA, the CDR3 is TGCGCCAGCAGCACGACAGGGAGCTCCTACAATGAGCAGTTCTTC.

The chain employs TRBV20-1 and TRBJ2-1; 12 nucleotides match TRBD2. Losses at the gene ends were 3 bases for V and 3 bases for J; bases not matched to a gene: 3. Germline V CDR1 and CDR2: DFQATT, SNEGSKA (reference sequence). The CDR3 runs to 15 residues. Here the CDR3 DNA reads TGCAGTGCTAGTCAGGGACTAGCGGGCTACAATGAGCAGTTCTTC. This gives the protein CSASQGLAGYNEQFF.

This clonotype showed up just a few times. The V and J genes are TRBV20-1 and TRBJ1-1; D is perhaps TRBD1 (6 bases). V lost 5 bases, J lost 5 bases, and 18 bases lay in between. Germline V gene sequence: CDR1 DFQATT, CDR2 SNEGSKA (reference sequence). The CDR3 covers 14 residues. This chain's CDR3 is CSAVNQGLATEAFF. In nucleotides, the CDR3 is TGCAGTGCTGTAAATCAGGGGCTGGCGACTGAAGCTTTCTTT.

This clonotype was seen a handful of times. This chain joins TRBV29-1 and TRBJ2-1, with TRBD2 matching 7 bases. The CDR3 is 12 amino acids. Germline V gives CDR1 SQVTM, CDR2 ANQGSEA. V was clipped by 8 bases and J by 6 bases; unmatched bases: 7. CDR3 nucleotide sequence: TGCAGCCAAGCTGGCGGGAGCAATGAGCAGTTCTTC. Amino acids: CSQAGGSNEQFF.

This clonotype appeared a few times. The chain uses TRBV6-6 and TRBJ2-7, with D maybe TRBD2 (6 bases). V lost 6 bases and J lost 9, with 18 bases in between. The CDR3 is made up of 13 amino acids. CDR1 is MNHNY, CDR2 SVGAGI, per germline (reference sequence). CDR3 bases: TGTGCCAGCAGCCTGGACGGGGGTTCGGTGCAGTACGTC. Translating gives CASSLDGGSVQYV.

In its sample, this clonotype was seen a few times. The V gene is TRBV4-1, the J gene TRBJ2-5; 9 bases align to TRBD2. The V gene's germline CDR1 is MGHRA and CDR2 YSYEKL. The CDR3 runs to 16 residues. V shed 1 base and J 4 bases; nucleotides not matched to a gene: 7. CDR3 region: CASSQAPLAGVETQYF. In nucleotides, the CDR3 is TGCGCCAGCAGCCAAGCCCCTTTAGCGGGAGTAGAGACCCAGTACTTC.

The chain combines TRBV5-1 with TRBJ2-1; 7 bases are shared with TRBD2. Germline V gene lookup returns CDR1 SGHRS and CDR2 YFSETQ. CDR3 size: 15 residues. J lost 2 bases, V lost 1 base, and 3 bases had no gene match. DNA for the CDR3: TGCGCCAGCAGCTTGCTCGGGGGGACCTACAATGAGCAGTTCTTC. Its translation is CASSLLGGTYNEQFF. The full variable domain, with the rest looked up from reference TRBV5-1 and TRBJ2-1, is KAGVTQTPRYLIKTRGQQVTLSCSPISGHRSVSWYQQTPGQGLQFLFEYFSETQRNKGNFPGRFSGRQFSNSRSEMNVSTLELGDSALYLCASSLLGGTYNEQFFGPGTRLTVL.

V gene TRBV3-1 combines with J gene TRBJ1-4; possibly TRBD1 for D (6 bases). This CDR3 comprises 14 residues. Deletions cut 5 bases from V and 8 bases from J, with 15 bases between. Germline CDR1 reads LGHDT; CDR2 reads YNNKEL (reference sequence). The CDR3 region is CASSSYNQGEKLFF. CDR3 coding DNA: TGTGCCAGCAGCTCCTATAACCAGGGGGAAAAACTGTTTTTT. Full variable domain (rest looked up from reference TRBV3-1 and TRBJ1-4): DTAVSQTPKYLVTQMGNDKSIKCEQNLGHDTMYWYKQDSKKFLKIMFSYNNKELIINETVPNRFSPKSPDKAHLNLHINSLELGDSAVYFCASSSYNQGEKLFFGSGTQLSVL.

The genes are TRBV5-1 and TRBJ1-1; 10 nucleotides align to TRBD1. With 5 bases clipped from V and 5 bases from J, the junction kept 9 bases outside the gene matches. Germline-derived CDR1 and CDR2 are SGHRS and YFSETQ. The CDR3 extends over 15 amino acids. CDR3 nucleotides: TGCGCCAGCAGACCAACCGGGACAGGGGTGACTGAAGCTTTCTTT. Amino acids: CASRPTGTGVTEAFF.

This clonotype was seen a few times. The chain joins TRBV6-1 to TRBJ2-3; 8 positions agree with TRBD2. V shed 2 bases and J 8 bases; nucleotides not matched to a gene: 12. CDR1 is MNHNS, CDR2 SASEGT, per germline. This CDR3 spans 16 amino acids. In nucleotides, the CDR3 is TGTGCCAGCAGTGAAATCACTAGCGGATTCGCCATTACGCAGTATTTT. It codes for CASSEITSGFAITQYF.

This clonotype was detected once. The chain is built from TRBV7-9 and TRBJ1-2, with D uncertain. Germline assignment: CDR1 SEHNR and CDR2 FQNEAQ (reference sequence). The CDR3 length is 13 residues. Trimming cost V 2 bases and J 2 bases, with 6 bases left between them. CDR3 sequence reads: CASSLMGNYGYTF. CDR3 bases: TGTGCCAGCAGCTTAATGGGAAACTATGGCTACACCTTC.

This clonotype was observed a handful of times. As DNA, the CDR3 is TGTGCCAGCAGCAACCGGGCCACGCGGGACAATGAGCAGTTCTTC. It is translated as CASSNRATRDNEQFF. The chain uses TRBV7-9 and TRBJ2-1, with a tentative D call TRBD2 (5 bases). The CDR3 covers 15 residues. Germline V gene lookup returns CDR1 SEHNR and CDR2 FQNEAQ (reference sequence). Trimming took 5 bases from V and 5 from J, leaving 16 bases between them.

This clonotype appeared many times. This chain uses TRBV5-1 with TRBJ2-1, with a possible D match to TRBD2 (6 bases). The germline CDR1 and CDR2 sequences are SGHRS and YFSETQ. The CDR3 extends over 17 amino acids. Between the trimmed V and J ends, which lost 1 base and 7 bases, there was a span of 21 bases. The CDR3 DNA follows: TGCGCCAGCAGCTTGATAGGGATAGCGGACATAAGGAATGAGCAGTTCTTC. Translation gives CASSLIGIADIRNEQFF.